This T cell receptor beta chain was identified during a study of cytomegalovirus exposure and HLA in healthy donors. With 60 Vbeta and 13 Jbeta primers, the PCR was carried out. The table came from immunoSEQ multiplex PCR; TCRdb's copy has only in-frame clones and leaves some out. The top ten hold roughly 8.3% of the sample, which has about 110,000 clones, 60% to 80% seen once. Germline V lookup: CDR1 SGDLS, CDR2 YYNGEE. The CDR3 sequence is 15 residues long. Trimming took 0 bases from V and 3 from J; bases not matched to a gene: 4. This chain links TRBV9 with TRBJ2-5, with TRBD1 matching over 8 bases. The sequencing input was PBMCs. The TCR was taken from a man aged 18 to 30 in good health and CMV-seropositive. The CDR3 nucleotides read TGTGCCAGCAGCGTAGCTCTGACAGGGGAAGAGACCCAGTACTTC. It translates to CASSVALTGEETQYF. Based on the CDR3 plus reference TRBV9 and TRBJ2-5, the full variable domain is DSGVTQTPKHLITATGQRVTLRCSPRSGDLSVYWYQQSLDQGLQFLIQYYNGEERAKGNILERFSAQQFPDLHSELNLSSLELGDSALYFCASSVALTGEETQYFGPGTRLLVL.